The rows below give T cell receptor beta chains drawn from one sample of a study of T cells in Graves' hyperthyroidism and ophthalmopathy. TCRdb re-called the multiplex PCR reads with MiXCR, one entry per CDR3 protein. This sample has approximately 610,000 distinct CDR3 sequences, with 14% to 15% found just once. Source material: blood. Receptors originate from a woman between 35 and 50 years old with Graves' ophthalmopathy. The CDR3 runs from the conserved cysteine through the conserved F or W. The order of the fields is clone size, D gene, CDR3 length, V gene, J gene, CDR3 protein, CDR3 DNA. A D gene is named only where the DNA matches it firmly. Part of the rows lack a size; the others show once, few, many or a class for expanded clones.

size: many
D: .
length: 17
V: TRBV6-5
J: TRBJ1-1
CDR3: CASSYSFPWGGNTEAFF
DNA: TGTGCCAGCAGTTACTCCTTTCCATGGGGGGGGAACACTGAAGCTTTCTTT

size: many
D: TRBD1
length: 13
V: TRBV5-1
J: TRBJ2-7
CDR3: CASSWRQGAEQYF
DNA: TGCGCCAGCAGCTGGAGACAGGGGGCCGAGCAGTACTTC

size: many
D: .
length: 15
V: TRBV20-1
J: TRBJ2-2
CDR3: CSAAAYGDLGGELFF
DNA: TGCAGTGCTGCAGCCTACGGGGACCTGGGCGGGGAGCTGTTTTTT

size: .
D: .
length: 14
V: TRBV20-1
J: TRBJ2-3
CDR3: CSARTSTISDTQYF
DNA: TGCAGTGCTAGAACTAGCACTATTTCAGATACGCAGTATTTT

size: few
D: TRBD2
length: 14
V: TRBV11-1
J: TRBJ2-7
CDR3: CASSFSGLAVEQYF
DNA: TGTGCCAGCAGCTTCAGCGGACTAGCGGTAGAGCAGTACTTC

size: .
D: .
length: 14
V: TRBV5-1
J: TRBJ2-4
CDR3: CASSAQGPKDIQYF
DNA: TGCGCCAGCAGCGCTCAGGGTCCGAAGGACATTCAGTACTTC

size: few
D: .
length: 13
V: TRBV11-2
J: TRBJ2-5
CDR3: CASSLDRSATQYF
DNA: TGTGCCAGCAGCTTAGATAGATCAGCGACCCAGTACTTC

size: .
D: .
length: 16
V: TRBV19
J: TRBJ2-2
CDR3: CASKLRGRPVTGELFF
DNA: TGTGCCAGTAAATTACGGGGGCGCCCTGTGACCGGGGAGCTGTTTTTT

size: .
D: .
length: 19
V: TRBV6-2/TRBV6-3
J: TRBJ1-5
CDR3: CASSSPLRRGWDSNQPQHF
DNA: TGTGCCAGCAGCAGCCCGCTTCGCAGGGGATGGGATAGCAATCAGCCCCAGCATTTT

size: many
D: TRBD1
length: 15
V: TRBV7-2
J: TRBJ2-7
CDR3: CASSLSGQPSYEQYF
DNA: TGTGCCAGCAGCTTATCGGGACAGCCGTCCTACGAGCAGTACTTC

size: .
D: TRBD1
length: 15
V: TRBV28
J: TRBJ1-1
CDR3: CASSSIGQVNTEAFF
DNA: TGTGCCAGCAGTTCGATCGGACAGGTAAACACTGAAGCTTTCTTT